This T cell receptor (beta chain) stems from a study of cytomegalovirus exposure and HLA in healthy donors. Germline V gene lookup returns CDR1 LGHNT and CDR2 FRNRAP. V lost 8 bases, J lost 4 bases, and 12 bases lay in between. This CDR3 contains 13 residues. Sequenced by immunoSEQ multiplex PCR; TCRdb stores in-frame clones only, minus some. The sample lists 100,000 to 150,000 clones, about 89% seen once, with 2% to 2.5% in the top ten. The sequence was collected from a woman between 18 and 29 years old in good health and CMV-seronegative. The sample was PBMCs. This chain links TRBV12-5 with TRBJ2-1; D is ambiguous. CDR3 coding DNA: TGTGCTAGTTCGAACGAGATTTACAATGAGCAGTTCTTC. It codes for CASSNEIYNEQFF.